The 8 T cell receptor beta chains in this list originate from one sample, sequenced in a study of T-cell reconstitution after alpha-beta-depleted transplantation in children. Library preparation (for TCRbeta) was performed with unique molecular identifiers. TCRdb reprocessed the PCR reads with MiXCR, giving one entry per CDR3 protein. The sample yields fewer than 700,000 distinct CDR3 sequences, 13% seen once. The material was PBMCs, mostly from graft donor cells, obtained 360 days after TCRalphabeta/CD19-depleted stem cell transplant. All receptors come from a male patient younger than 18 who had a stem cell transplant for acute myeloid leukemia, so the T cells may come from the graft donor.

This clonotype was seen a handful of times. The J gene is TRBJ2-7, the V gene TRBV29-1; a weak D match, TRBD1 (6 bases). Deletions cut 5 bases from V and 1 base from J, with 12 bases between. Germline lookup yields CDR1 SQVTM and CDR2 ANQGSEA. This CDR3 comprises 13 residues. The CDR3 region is CSVRSRGSYEQYF. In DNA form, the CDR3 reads TGCAGCGTTAGATCCAGGGGATCCTACGAGCAGTACTTC.

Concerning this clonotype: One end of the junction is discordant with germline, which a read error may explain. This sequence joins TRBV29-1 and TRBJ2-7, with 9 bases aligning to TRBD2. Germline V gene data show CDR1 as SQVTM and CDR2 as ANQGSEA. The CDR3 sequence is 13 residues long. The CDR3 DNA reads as TGCGGCGTGAATAGCGGGAGACCCTACGAGCAGTACTTC. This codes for CGVNSGRPYEQYF.

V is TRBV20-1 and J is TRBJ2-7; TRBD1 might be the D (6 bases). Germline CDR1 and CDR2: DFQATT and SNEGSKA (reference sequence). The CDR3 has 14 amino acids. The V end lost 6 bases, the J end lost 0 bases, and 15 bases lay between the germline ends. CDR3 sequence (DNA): TGCAGTGCCAAGACAGGCTTTCCCTCCTACGAGCAGTACGTC. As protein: CSAKTGFPSYEQYV.

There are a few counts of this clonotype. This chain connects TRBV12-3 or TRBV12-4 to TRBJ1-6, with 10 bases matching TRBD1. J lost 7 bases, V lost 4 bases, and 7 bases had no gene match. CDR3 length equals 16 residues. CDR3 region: CASSWGTGATNSPLHF. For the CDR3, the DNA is TGTGCCAGCAGTTGGGGGACAGGGGCCACCAATTCACCCCTCCACTTT.

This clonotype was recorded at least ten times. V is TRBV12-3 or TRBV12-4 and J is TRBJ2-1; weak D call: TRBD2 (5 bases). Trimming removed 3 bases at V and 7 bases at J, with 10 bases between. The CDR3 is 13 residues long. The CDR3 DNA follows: TGTGCCAGCAGTTTGGCCCGGGAAAATGAGCAGTTCTTC. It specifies CASSLARENEQFF.

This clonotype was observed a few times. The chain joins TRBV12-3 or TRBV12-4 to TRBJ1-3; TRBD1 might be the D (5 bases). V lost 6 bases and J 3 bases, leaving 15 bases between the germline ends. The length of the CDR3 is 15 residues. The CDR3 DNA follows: TGTGCCAGCAGCCCGAAACACAGGATTGGAAACACCATATATTTT. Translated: CASSPKHRIGNTIYF.

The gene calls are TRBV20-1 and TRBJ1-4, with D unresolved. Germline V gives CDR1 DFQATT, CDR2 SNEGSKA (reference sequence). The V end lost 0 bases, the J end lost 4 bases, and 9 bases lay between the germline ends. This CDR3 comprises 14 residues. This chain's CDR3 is CSARDESINEKLFF. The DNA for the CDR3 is TGCAGTGCTAGAGATGAAAGCATTAATGAAAAACTGTTTTTT.

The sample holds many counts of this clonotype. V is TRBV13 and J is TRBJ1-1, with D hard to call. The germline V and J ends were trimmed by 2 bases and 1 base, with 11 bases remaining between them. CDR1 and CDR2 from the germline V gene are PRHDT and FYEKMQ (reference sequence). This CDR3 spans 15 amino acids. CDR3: CASSLCLDSNTEAFF. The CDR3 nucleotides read TGTGCCAGCAGCTTATGTCTGGACTCGAACACTGAAGCTTTCTTT.